A selection of T cell receptor beta chains follows, all from one sample in a study of cytomegalovirus exposure and HLA in healthy donors. Assay: immunoSEQ multiplex PCR; the TCRdb copy retains only in-frame clones and omits some. This table has 55,000 to 80,000 clones, around 80% appearing once. Sample: PBMCs. These receptors were taken from a man younger than 35 in good health and CMV-seronegative. Both conserved end residues are part of each CDR3. A D gene is named only where the DNA matches it firmly. Not all rows give a size; the values are once, few, many and, for expanded clones, a class.

clone size: .; V gene: TRBV2; J gene: TRBJ2-7; D gene: TRBD2; CDR3 protein: CASSVRTSDLVEQYF; CDR3 DNA: TGTGCCAGCAGTGTGCGGACTAGCGATCTCGTCGAGCAGTACTTC
clone size: .; V gene: TRBV28; J gene: TRBJ2-7; D gene: .; CDR3 protein: CASSLMADTYEQYF; CDR3 DNA: TGTGCCAGCAGTTTGATGGCGGACACCTACGAGCAGTACTTC
clone size: .; V gene: TRBV6-1; J gene: TRBJ2-1; D gene: TRBD2; CDR3 protein: CASLAGSPSKNEQFF; CDR3 DNA: TGTGCCAGCCTAGCGGGGTCCCCAAGTAAAAATGAGCAGTTCTTC
clone size: .; V gene: TRBV4-1; J gene: TRBJ2-7; D gene: TRBD1; CDR3 protein: CASSRTGTGGEEQYF; CDR3 DNA: TGCGCCAGCAGCCGAACCGGGACAGGGGGGGAAGAGCAGTACTTC
clone size: .; V gene: TRBV5-1; J gene: TRBJ2-3; D gene: .; CDR3 protein: CASSLEGSSDTQYF; CDR3 DNA: TGCGCCAGCAGCTTGGAAGGGAGCTCAGATACGCAGTATTTT
clone size: .; V gene: TRBV7-2; J gene: TRBJ2-7; D gene: .; CDR3 protein: CASSLPGSYEQYF; CDR3 DNA: TGTGCCAGCAGCCTTCCAGGGTCCTACGAGCAGTACTTC
clone size: .; V gene: TRBV27; J gene: TRBJ2-7; D gene: .; CDR3 protein: CASSVTGTGAYEQYF; CDR3 DNA: TGTGCCAGCAGTGTTACCGGGACGGGAGCCTACGAGCAGTACTTC
clone size: few; V gene: TRBV4-3; J gene: TRBJ2-7; D gene: .; CDR3 protein: CASSQQGGGSYEQYF; CDR3 DNA: TGCGCCAGCAGCCAACAGGGGGGTGGGTCCTACGAGCAGTACTTC
clone size: .; V gene: TRBV2; J gene: TRBJ2-1; D gene: .; CDR3 protein: CASSADVVAYEQFF; CDR3 DNA: TGTGCCAGCAGTGCCGACGTTGTAGCATATGAGCAGTTCTTC
clone size: .; V gene: TRBV27; J gene: TRBJ2-4; D gene: TRBD2; CDR3 protein: CASSFPGGGNIQYF; CDR3 DNA: TGTGCCAGCAGTTTCCCGGGGGGTGGAAACATTCAGTACTTC
clone size: .; V gene: TRBV30; J gene: TRBJ2-3; D gene: TRBD2; CDR3 protein: CAAYLAELTDTQYF; CDR3 DNA: TGTGCCGCGTATCTAGCGGAACTCACAGATACGCAGTATTTT
clone size: .; V gene: TRBV6-1; J gene: TRBJ1-2; D gene: TRBD1; CDR3 protein: CASSERQGNGYTF; CDR3 DNA: TGTGCCAGCAGTGAACGACAGGGAAATGGCTACACCTTC
clone size: .; V gene: TRBV28; J gene: TRBJ1-5; D gene: .; CDR3 protein: CASSFRWWQQQPQHF; CDR3 DNA: TGTGCCAGCAGTTTCAGGTGGTGGCAGCAACAGCCCCAGCATTTT
clone size: few; V gene: TRBV30; J gene: TRBJ2-1; D gene: .; CDR3 protein: CAWRAGSGWEQFF; CDR3 DNA: TGTGCCTGGAGGGCCGGGAGTGGATGGGAGCAGTTCTTC
clone size: .; V gene: TRBV10-3; J gene: TRBJ1-3; D gene: .; CDR3 protein: CAISESGGVSGNTIYF; CDR3 DNA: TGTGCCATCAGTGAGTCGGGCGGGGTCTCTGGAAACACCATATATTTT
clone size: .; V gene: TRBV7-8; J gene: TRBJ2-7; D gene: .; CDR3 protein: CASSLRGEQYF; CDR3 DNA: TGTGCCAGCAGCCTGCGAGGGGAGCAGTACTTC
clone size: .; V gene: TRBV12-5; J gene: TRBJ2-1; D gene: .; CDR3 protein: CASAQAREQFF; CDR3 DNA: TGTGCTAGTGCCCAAGCGCGTGAGCAGTTCTTC
clone size: .; V gene: TRBV19; J gene: TRBJ1-1; D gene: .; CDR3 protein: CASSIRSTEAFF; CDR3 DNA: TGTGCCAGTAGTATTAGGAGCACTGAAGCTTTCTTT
clone size: .; V gene: TRBV6-6; J gene: TRBJ2-5; D gene: TRBD1; CDR3 protein: CASSYLQGASETQYF; CDR3 DNA: TGTGCCAGCAGTTACCTTCAGGGGGCGAGCGAGACCCAGTACTTC
clone size: .; V gene: TRBV6-5; J gene: TRBJ2-1; D gene: TRBD2; CDR3 protein: CASSYVLAGIYEQFF; CDR3 DNA: TGTGCCAGCAGTTACGTCCTAGCGGGAATTTATGAGCAGTTCTTC
clone size: .; V gene: TRBV5-4; J gene: TRBJ1-6; D gene: TRBD1; CDR3 protein: CASSLGQGRSYNSPLHF; CDR3 DNA: TGTGCCAGCAGCCTTGGACAGGGGAGGTCCTATAATTCACCCCTCCACTTT
clone size: .; V gene: TRBV9; J gene: TRBJ1-4; D gene: TRBD1; CDR3 protein: CASSVGGTGFGKLFF; CDR3 DNA: TGTGCCAGCAGCGTAGGGGGGACAGGATTTGGAAAACTGTTTTTT
clone size: .; V gene: TRBV4-3; J gene: TRBJ2-7; D gene: TRBD1; CDR3 protein: CASSQVLKQGSSYEQYF; CDR3 DNA: TGCGCCAGCAGCCAAGTGTTGAAACAGGGGAGCTCCTACGAGCAGTACTTC
clone size: .; V gene: TRBV5-4; J gene: TRBJ2-5; D gene: TRBD1; CDR3 protein: CASSLGRGLRETQYF; CDR3 DNA: TGTGCCAGCAGCTTGGGCAGGGGGCTTCGGGAGACCCAGTACTTC
clone size: few; V gene: TRBV27; J gene: TRBJ2-7; D gene: TRBD2; CDR3 protein: CASTTFSGSKNEQYF; CDR3 DNA: TGTGCCAGCACGACCTTTAGCGGGAGTAAGAACGAGCAGTACTTC
clone size: .; V gene: TRBV7-9; J gene: TRBJ1-2; D gene: .; CDR3 protein: CASSFSAGEAYGYTF; CDR3 DNA: TGTGCCAGCAGCTTCTCGGCTGGGGAGGCCTATGGCTACACCTTC
clone size: .; V gene: TRBV6-5; J gene: TRBJ2-2; D gene: .; CDR3 protein: CASSPFRQVSGELFF; CDR3 DNA: TGTGCCAGCAGTCCCTTCCGACAGGTATCCGGGGAGCTGTTTTTT
clone size: .; V gene: TRBV5-1; J gene: TRBJ2-2; D gene: TRBD1; CDR3 protein: CASSTGTANTGELFF; CDR3 DNA: TGCGCCAGCAGTACCGGGACAGCGAACACCGGGGAGCTGTTTTTT
clone size: few; V gene: TRBV28; J gene: TRBJ2-3; D gene: TRBD2; CDR3 protein: CATRLAATDTQYF; CDR3 DNA: TGTGCCACCCGACTAGCGGCGACAGATACGCAGTATTTT
clone size: .; V gene: TRBV19; J gene: TRBJ2-7; D gene: TRBD2; CDR3 protein: CASSWGLAGVGYEQYF; CDR3 DNA: TGTGCCAGTAGTTGGGGACTAGCGGGAGTCGGGTACGAGCAGTACTTC
clone size: .; V gene: TRBV30; J gene: TRBJ1-5; D gene: .; CDR3 protein: CAWSVSLEAERIAQHF; CDR3 DNA: TGTGCCTGGAGTGTAAGTCTAGAGGCAGAGAGAATCGCCCAGCATTTT
clone size: .; V gene: TRBV7-9; J gene: TRBJ1-3; D gene: .; CDR3 protein: CASSLDRNSGNTIYF; CDR3 DNA: TGTGCCAGCAGCTTAGACAGAAACTCTGGAAACACCATATATTTT
clone size: .; V gene: TRBV4-1; J gene: TRBJ1-5; D gene: TRBD1; CDR3 protein: CASSQPGTEKHF; CDR3 DNA: TGCGCCAGCAGCCAACCTGGGACAGAAAAGCATTTT
clone size: .; V gene: TRBV6-1; J gene: TRBJ1-2; D gene: TRBD1; CDR3 protein: CASSEVGQGAQHYGYTF; CDR3 DNA: TGTGCCAGCAGTGAAGTGGGACAGGGGGCGCAGCACTATGGCTACACCTTC
clone size: .; V gene: TRBV7-3; J gene: TRBJ1-1; D gene: .; CDR3 protein: CASSLISGNTEAFF; CDR3 DNA: TGTGCCAGCAGCTTAATATCAGGGAACACTGAAGCTTTCTTT
clone size: once; V gene: TRBV7-3; J gene: TRBJ1-1; D gene: TRBD1; CDR3 protein: CASSLRDRRNTEAFF; CDR3 DNA: TGTGCCAGCAGCTTAAGGGACAGAAGGAACACTGAAGCTTTCTTT
clone size: .; V gene: TRBV27; J gene: TRBJ1-1; D gene: .; CDR3 protein: CASSSPLGGKRNAEAFF; CDR3 DNA: TGTGCCAGCAGTTCCCCCCTCGGGGGGAAAAGGAACGCTGAAGCTTTCTTT
clone size: .; V gene: TRBV4-3; J gene: TRBJ2-1; D gene: .; CDR3 protein: CASSQGGSDYNEQFF; CDR3 DNA: TGCGCCAGCAGCCAAGGCGGTTCGGACTACAATGAGCAGTTCTTC
clone size: once; V gene: TRBV2; J gene: TRBJ2-1; D gene: .; CDR3 protein: CASSERLVYSNEQFF; CDR3 DNA: TGTGCCAGCAGTGAGCGACTAGTGTATAGTAATGAGCAGTTCTTC
clone size: .; V gene: TRBV5-6; J gene: TRBJ1-2; D gene: TRBD1; CDR3 protein: CASSSLQGSGGYTF; CDR3 DNA: TGTGCCAGCAGCTCCTTACAGGGGAGTGGTGGCTACACCTTC
clone size: once; V gene: TRBV7-3; J gene: TRBJ2-5; D gene: .; CDR3 protein: CASSLSRGGFEAQYF; CDR3 DNA: TGTGCCAGCAGCTTATCTAGAGGGGGATTTGAGGCCCAGTACTTC
clone size: .; V gene: TRBV5-6; J gene: TRBJ2-7; D gene: .; CDR3 protein: CASSWGSGTPEQYF; CDR3 DNA: TGTGCCAGCAGCTGGGGATCCGGGACACCAGAGCAGTACTTC
clone size: .; V gene: TRBV20-1; J gene: TRBJ1-2; D gene: .; CDR3 protein: CSALGAYGYTF; CDR3 DNA: TGCAGTGCTTTGGGGGCCTATGGCTACACCTTC
clone size: .; V gene: TRBV2; J gene: TRBJ2-6; D gene: TRBD1; CDR3 protein: CASMNRGVPSGANVLTF; CDR3 DNA: TGTGCCAGCATGAACAGGGGAGTACCTTCTGGGGCCAACGTCCTGACTTTC
clone size: .; V gene: TRBV19; J gene: TRBJ2-7; D gene: .; CDR3 protein: CASSSVRASYEQYF; CDR3 DNA: TGTGCCAGTAGTAGTGTCAGGGCGTCCTACGAGCAGTACTTC
clone size: .; V gene: TRBV9; J gene: TRBJ2-7; D gene: TRBD2; CDR3 protein: CASSVEGGVLAGPNEQYF; CDR3 DNA: TGTGCCAGCAGCGTAGAGGGGGGGGTTCTAGCGGGCCCCAACGAGCAGTACTTC
clone size: .; V gene: TRBV5-8; J gene: TRBJ1-1; D gene: TRBD1; CDR3 protein: CASSLRRSGTALQAFF; CDR3 DNA: TGTGCCAGCAGCCTTAGACGCTCCGGGACAGCTCTCCAAGCTTTCTTT
clone size: once; V gene: TRBV10-3; J gene: TRBJ1-6; D gene: TRBD1; CDR3 protein: CAISPQGASYNSPLHF; CDR3 DNA: TGTGCCATCAGTCCGCAGGGGGCGTCCTATAATTCACCCCTCCACTTT
clone size: .; V gene: TRBV27; J gene: TRBJ1-1; D gene: TRBD1; CDR3 protein: CASSQGQMNTEAFF; CDR3 DNA: TGTGCCAGCAGCCAGGGACAGATGAACACTGAAGCTTTCTTT
clone size: .; V gene: TRBV4-3; J gene: TRBJ2-2; D gene: .; CDR3 protein: CASSQDSQGPTGELFF; CDR3 DNA: TGCGCCAGCAGCCAAGATAGCCAGGGTCCCACCGGGGAGCTGTTTTTT